The 31 T cell receptor beta chains given below trace back to one sample, sequenced in a study of shared clonotypes between healthy human individuals. Profiled with immunoSEQ multiplex PCR; TCRdb holds only in-frame clones, not every one. The sample includes approximately 1.9 million clones, 90% to 95% seen only once; the top ten take approximately 1.7%. Positively selected for CCR7, the CD45RO-negative cells used as naive CD8 cells excluded terminally differentiated effector memory CD45RA+ cells. The sample taken for sequencing was naive CD8+ T cells from PBMCs. The source of these receptors is a man aged 18 to 29 in good health. Some clones in this sample may be carry-over from other donors' samples.

This chain links TRBV7-3 with TRBJ2-3; tentative D call: TRBD1 (5 bases). V was shortened by 5 bases and J by 1 base, with 19 bases between the two germline ends. This CDR3 has 17 amino acids. Germline values: CDR1 SGHTA, CDR2 FQGTGA. The DNA of the CDR3 is TGTGCCAGCAGCCCCCAAGGGCAGGGCCGAGGCACAGATACGCAGTATTTT. Protein: CASSPQGQGRGTDTQYF.

The chain carries TRBV7-2 and TRBJ1-1, with a weak D call TRBD1 (5 bases). V lost 4 bases and J 8 bases, leaving 11 bases between the germline ends. Looked up from germline, CDR1 is SGHTA and CDR2 is FQGNSA. The CDR3 has 12 amino acids. In DNA form, the CDR3 reads TGTGCCAGCAGCTCCTCAGGGCGGGAAGCTTTCTTT. Protein: CASSSSGREAFF.

This rearrangement joins TRBV19 to TRBJ2-7; 8 bases line up with TRBD1. The CDR3 loop spans 15 amino acids. The junction had 9 bases not matched to a gene; V was cut back by 5 bases and J by 3 bases. Germline values: CDR1 LNHDA, CDR2 SQIVND (reference sequence). This CDR3 is CASSLTGTGIYEQYF. CDR3 in DNA: TGTGCCAGTAGTCTCACCGGGACAGGAATCTACGAGCAGTACTTC.

The chain combines TRBV4-1 with TRBJ2-7, with 7 bases aligning to TRBD2. Germline V gives CDR1 MGHRA, CDR2 YSYEKL. The CDR3 has 17 residues. Trimming at V came to 0 bases and at J to 1 base, leaving 9 bases not matched to a gene. The CDR3 DNA is TGCGCCAGCAGCCAAGATAGGGAGGGCCTGTTATCCTACGAGCAGTACTTC. It translates to CASSQDREGLLSYEQYF.

This chain joins TRBV27 and TRBJ2-7, with a tentative D call TRBD1 (5 bases). Germline loops: CDR1 MNHEY, CDR2 SMNVEV (reference sequence). This CDR3 comprises 13 residues. V gave up 5 bases and J gave up 2 bases, with 10 bases separating them. CDR3 nucleotide sequence: TGTGCCAGCAGTAGGACAATGACCTACGAGCAGTACTTC. Translating it yields CASSRTMTYEQYF.

The CDR3 DNA follows: TGTGCCAGCAGCACCACAGGGGGCCCGGGGACTGAAGCTTTCTTT. Translating it yields CASSTTGGPGTEAFF. This chain uses TRBV9 with TRBJ1-1; TRBD1 agrees at 9 bases. The trim removed 4 bases at V and 5 bases at J, leaving 9 bases unmatched. The CDR3 covers 15 residues. The V gene's germline CDR1 is SGDLS and CDR2 YYNGEE.

The rearrangement uses TRBV29-1 and TRBJ2-1; 14 bases map to TRBD2. Germline-derived CDR1 and CDR2 are SQVTM and ANQGSEA. The CDR3 spans 15 residues. V dropped 4 bases and J dropped 6; count of bases not matched to a gene: 5. Written as DNA, the CDR3 is TGCAGCGTTGCGGAGACTAGCGGGAGGGCCAATGAGCAGTTCTTC. The encoded protein is CSVAETSGRANEQFF.

The CDR3 region is CASSLSRGDEQFF. The DNA for the CDR3 is TGCGCCAGCAGCTTGTCCAGGGGCGATGAGCAGTTCTTC. The chain joins TRBV5-1 to TRBJ2-1, with D maybe TRBD1 (6 bases). From germline, CDR1 is SGHRS and CDR2 YFSETQ. Deletions cut 1 base from V and 8 bases from J, with 10 bases between. This CDR3 is 13 amino acids long.

The genes are TRBV6-5 and TRBJ1-2; D gene unclear. The CDR3 covers 13 residues. Germline values: CDR1 MNHEY, CDR2 SVGAGI. Trimming took 2 bases from V and 5 from J, leaving 9 bases between them. The CDR3 loop is CASSYRETYGYTF. Written as DNA, the CDR3 is TGTGCCAGCAGTTACAGAGAGACTTATGGCTACACCTTC.

V and J are TRBV11-2 and TRBJ2-7, with 7 bases identical to TRBD1. V lost 0 bases to trimming and J lost 6 bases; unmatched junction nucleotides: 8. Germline values: CDR1 SGHAT, CDR2 FQNNGV. The CDR3 runs to 15 residues. DNA for the CDR3: TGTGCCAGCAGCTTAGAGGGCCAGGGGGTCAGCGAGCAGTACTTC. It yields the protein CASSLEGQGVSEQYF.

The V call is TRBV12-5, the J call TRBJ2-7; D is unclear. This CDR3 has 13 amino acids. CDR1 is LGHNT, CDR2 FRNRAP, per germline. The germline V and J ends were trimmed by 1 base and 6 bases, with 10 bases remaining between them. Here the CDR3 reads CASGLAPTSEQYF. CDR3 nucleotides: TGTGCTAGTGGTTTGGCACCGACCAGCGAGCAGTACTTC.

This chain uses TRBV5-8 with TRBJ2-3; 10 bases agree with TRBD1. This CDR3 contains 15 residues. The V and J ends lost 2 bases and 3 bases, in that order; junction bases with no gene match: 3. Germline assignment: CDR1 SGHTS and CDR2 YDEGEE. The DNA for the CDR3 is TGTGCCAGCAGCTTCCCGGGACAGGGGACAGATACGCAGTATTTT. This encodes CASSFPGQGTDTQYF.

As regards this clone: Within the sample, other DNA sequences also encode this same CDR3. The V and J genes are TRBV19 and TRBJ2-1; 7 bases fit TRBD2. The CDR3 loop spans 14 amino acids. J lost 4 bases, V lost 8 bases, and 8 bases had no gene match. Germline V CDR1 and CDR2: LNHDA, SQIVND (reference sequence). DNA for the CDR3: TGTGCCAGTCGGCGGGAGTTAGGGTACAATGAGCAGTTCTTC. Amino acids: CASRRELGYNEQFF.

The chain carries TRBV27 and TRBJ2-5; 7 bases fit TRBD1. The germline V gene encodes CDR1 MNHEY and CDR2 SMNVEV (reference sequence). CDR3 size: 13 residues. V shed 5 bases and J 3 bases; nucleotides not matched to a gene: 3. Here the CDR3 DNA reads TGTGCCAGCAGTGGACAGGCAAAAGAGACCCAGTACTTC. This codes for CASSGQAKETQYF.

This rearrangement joins TRBV4-1 to TRBJ2-1; D is possibly TRBD2 (5 bases). Germline CDR1 is MGHRA and CDR2 is YSYEKL. The CDR3 is 16 amino acids. With 4 bases removed from V and 4 bases from J, the gap between germline ends came to 17 bases. CDR3 in amino acids: CASSPRVSGQYNEQFF. The CDR3 nucleotides are TGCGCCAGCAGCCCGAGGGTATCCGGGCAATACAATGAGCAGTTCTTC.

A word on this clone: The identical CDR3 is also encoded by other nucleotide sequences in the sample. CDR3: CASSLDRDTQYF. CDR3 DNA: TGTGCCAGCAGTTTGGATCGAGATACGCAGTATTTT. This rearrangement joins TRBV27 to TRBJ2-3; D is undetermined. V shed 3 bases and J shed 5 bases, with 6 bases lying between them. The CDR3 sequence is 12 residues long. CDR1 and CDR2 (germline): MNHEY, SMNVEV (reference sequence).

V usage is TRBV15 and J usage is TRBJ1-4; TRBD1 matches at 8 bases. The CDR3 runs to 15 residues. With 0 bases clipped from V and 6 bases from J, the junction kept 3 bases outside the gene matches. Germline CDR1 and CDR2: LNHNV and YYDKDF (reference sequence). The CDR3: CATSRDDRGDEKLFF. DNA of the CDR3: TGTGCCACCAGCAGAGATGACAGGGGTGATGAAAAACTGTTTTTT.

This clone has just one count. Other DNA sequences within the sample encode an identical CDR3. The CDR3 reads CSVTLAGVYNEQFF. CDR3 nucleotide sequence: TGCAGCGTCACACTAGCGGGAGTATACAATGAGCAGTTCTTC. The genes are TRBV29-1 and TRBJ2-1, with 11 bases lining up with TRBD2. The CDR3 totals 14 residues. V lost 6 bases, J lost 4 bases, and 5 bases stayed unmatched. CDR1 and CDR2 (germline): SQVTM, ANQGSEA.

This chain connects TRBV7-9 to TRBJ2-7; 9 bases are shared with TRBD1. V lost 6 bases to trimming and J lost 3 bases; unmatched junction nucleotides: 6. Germline assignment: CDR1 SEHNR and CDR2 FQNEAQ (reference sequence). The CDR3 extends over 14 amino acids. CDR3 bases: TGTGCCAGCAGGTCGGGACAGGGTAACTACGAGCAGTACTTC. Its translation is CASRSGQGNYEQYF.

The chain couples TRBV19 to TRBJ1-5, with D possibly matching TRBD1 (6 bases). The V end lost 7 bases, the J end lost 6 bases, and 22 bases lay between the germline ends. Germline V gene sequence: CDR1 LNHDA, CDR2 SQIVND (reference sequence). The length of the CDR3 is 16 residues. This CDR3 reads CASTPSLGASFQPQHF. CDR3 in DNA: TGTGCCAGTACCCCAAGTCTGGGGGCCTCATTTCAGCCCCAGCATTTT. The full variable domain, with the rest looked up from reference TRBV19 and TRBJ1-5, is DGGITQSPKYLFRKEGQNVTLSCEQNLNHDAMYWYRQDPGQGLRLIYYSQIVNDFQKGDIAEGYSVSREKKESFPLTVTSAQKNPTAFYLCASTPSLGASFQPQHFGDGTRLSIL.

V is TRBV4-2 and J is TRBJ1-1; D gene unclear. The CDR3 sequence is 16 residues long. Germline CDR1 LGHNA, CDR2 YNFKEQ. V was cut by 0 bases and J by 2 bases, with 13 bases left in between. The CDR3 sequence is CASSQDWPDRNTEAFF. Written as DNA, the CDR3 is TGTGCCAGCAGCCAAGATTGGCCAGATAGAAACACTGAAGCTTTCTTT.

V is TRBV6-5 and J is TRBJ1-1; the D gene is possibly TRBD1 (5 bases). With 8 bases removed from V and 5 bases from J, the gap between germline ends came to 21 bases. The CDR3 has 15 residues. Germline V gives CDR1 MNHEY, CDR2 SVGAGI. This CDR3 reads CASSDYGAGRTEAFF. CDR3 sequence (DNA): TGTGCCAGCTCCGACTACGGGGCGGGTAGGACTGAAGCTTTCTTT.

This clone appeared once. The chain couples TRBV7-9 to TRBJ1-1, with 7 bases aligning to TRBD1. The CDR3 totals 15 residues. CDR1 and CDR2 (germline): SEHNR, FQNEAQ (reference sequence). V was clipped by 5 bases and J by 0 bases; unmatched bases: 6. Here the CDR3 DNA reads TGTGCCAGCAGCGACAGACAGGGCATGAACACTGAAGCTTTCTTT. This sequence encodes CASSDRQGMNTEAFF.

The rearrangement uses TRBV6-5 and TRBJ2-2; 8 nucleotides align to TRBD1. The CDR3 has 15 residues. V was clipped by 5 bases and J by 3 bases; unmatched bases: 5. Germline V lookup: CDR1 MNHEY, CDR2 SVGAGI. CDR3 DNA sequence: TGTGCCAGCAGTAGCAGGGGGCCCCACACCGGGGAGCTGTTTTTT. Protein product: CASSSRGPHTGELFF.

The rearrangement links TRBV27 to TRBJ2-4; 11 bases match TRBD2. CDR1 is MNHEY, CDR2 SMNVEV, per germline (reference sequence). V shed 7 bases, J shed 9 bases, and the junction held 17 bases outside the gene matches. The CDR3 contains 17 residues. The DNA for the CDR3 is TGTGCCAGCACCCCATCGAGGACTAGCGGGTCCTGGGGCATTCAGTACTTC. Protein sequence: CASTPSRTSGSWGIQYF.

This clone was seen just once. J is TRBJ2-1 and V is TRBV14; 16 bases map to TRBD2. This CDR3 is 19 amino acids long. Germline trimming cut 2 bases from V and 1 base from J; bases unmatched to any gene: 5. The germline V gene encodes CDR1 SGHDN and CDR2 FVKESK. The CDR3 nucleotides read TGTGCCAGCAGCCAAAGGTCGGGACTAGCGGGAGGGTCCTACAATGAGCAGTTCTTC. Translating it yields CASSQRSGLAGGSYNEQFF.

The rearrangement joins TRBV10-3 to TRBJ2-7; 8 bases align to TRBD1. The CDR3 is made up of 18 amino acids. V was clipped by 5 bases and J by 4 bases; unmatched bases: 19. Germline CDR1 and CDR2: ENHRY and SYGVKD. The CDR3 region is CAISQVLGDTGGLYEQYF. DNA of the CDR3: TGTGCCATCAGTCAAGTCCTTGGGGACACAGGGGGTTTGTACGAGCAGTACTTC.

This rearrangement joins TRBV5-3 to TRBJ2-7, with unresolved D. TRBV5-3 belongs to the ORF category, with a function that is uncertain. Trimming shortened V by 5 bases and J by 5 bases, and 2 bases separated the two germline ends. The CDR3 sequence is 9 residues long. In DNA form, the CDR3 reads TGTGCCAGAAGGGACGAGCAGTACTTC. Its translation is CARRDEQYF.

V and J are TRBV6-6 and TRBJ1-1; TRBD1 is a possible D gene (5 bases). The germline V gene encodes CDR1 MNHNY and CDR2 SVGAGI (reference sequence). V shed 6 bases and J shed 3 bases, with 20 bases lying between them. The CDR3 consists of 16 residues. The CDR3 DNA is TGTGCCAGCAGGGCAGGGATTAGGGGAATGGACACTGAAGCTTTCTTT. Translation: CASRAGIRGMDTEAFF.

The genes are TRBV2 and TRBJ2-2, with 13 nucleotides matching TRBD2. There are 16 residues in the CDR3. CDR1 is SNHLY and CDR2 is FYNNEI in the germline V gene. The ends lost 10 bases at V and 7 bases at J; junction bases unmatched: 12. DNA of the CDR3: TGTGCCACCGAAAGGACTAGCGGGAGTTTAGGCGGGGAGCTGTTTTTT. It translates to CATERTSGSLGGELFF. Combining the CDR3 with reference TRBV2 and TRBJ2-2 gives the whole variable domain EPEVTQTPSHQVTQMGQEVILRCVPISNHLYFYWYRQILGQKVEFLVSFYNNEISEKSEIFDDQFSVERPDGSNFTLKIRSTKLEDSAMYFCATERTSGSLGGELFFGEGSRLTVL.

The rearrangement links TRBV7-9 to TRBJ2-5; unclear D gene. CDR3 size: 16 residues. Germline CDR1 SEHNR, CDR2 FQNEAQ (reference sequence). The germline V and J ends were trimmed by 6 bases and 5 bases, with 22 bases remaining between them. For the CDR3, the DNA is TGTGCCAGCAGACCGAACGCCGGGCGTCATAGTGAGACCCAGTACTTC. Protein: CASRPNAGRHSETQYF. Variable domain in full (rest from reference TRBV7-9 and TRBJ2-5): DTGVSQNPRHKITKRGQNVTFRCDPISEHNRLYWYRQTLGQGPEFLTYFQNEAQLEKSRLLSDRFSAERPKGSFSTLEIQRTEQGDSAMYLCASRPNAGRHSETQYFGPGTRLLVL.